These 17 T cell receptor beta chains originate from one sample sequenced in a study of Graves' ophthalmopathy and Graves' hyperthyroidism (dated by TCRdb to the late 2010s). These reads were obtained on an Illumina HiSeq 2000. For repertoire sequencing, the TCR beta CDR3 regions were amplified from RNA transcripts. HTBI primers and the Qiagen OneStep RT-PCR kit were used in a first-round RT-PCR, which was followed by a second-round multiplex PCR, size selection and purification. Through fastp at Q25 and MiXCR, TCRdb rebuilt clones from the public reads, retaining in-frame beta chains. CDR3 protein sequences are deduplicated, and each keeps its most common genes and DNA. For this sample there are around 520,000 distinct CDR3 sequences; under 45% appear just once. Less than 4.5% of the sample is taken by the ten largest. Input material: peripheral blood or thyroid tissue (not recorded which). These TCRs come from an adult man with Graves' hyperthyroidism.

In its sample, this clonotype was seen a few times. The V call is TRBV12-3 or TRBV12-4, the J call TRBJ1-3; TRBD1 might be the D (6 bases). The length of the CDR3 is 15 residues. Trimming shortened V by 6 bases and J by 4 bases, and 16 bases separated the two germline ends. Written as DNA, the CDR3 is TGTGCCAGCAGCACCCCAACAGGGCCCGGAAACACCATATATTTT. Translating it yields CASSTPTGPGNTIYF.

There are many counts of this clonotype. CDR3 sequence: CASSPGSQPQHF. CDR3 nucleotides: TGCGCCAGCAGTCCGGGAAGTCAGCCCCAGCATTTT. The genes are TRBV10-2 and TRBJ1-5, with D hard to call. Germline values: CDR1 WSHSY, CDR2 SAAADI. Between the trimmed V and J ends, which lost 5 bases and 6 bases, there was a span of 8 bases. The CDR3 loop spans 12 amino acids.

This rearrangement joins TRBV7-2 to TRBJ2-2; the D is unclear. Trimming shortened V by 6 bases and J by 4 bases, and 12 bases separated the two germline ends. The V gene's germline CDR1 is SGHTA and CDR2 FQGNSA. This CDR3 region has 14 residues. CDR3 coding DNA: TGTGCCAGCAGTATCCTGACGGGCACCGGGGAGCTGTTTTTT. It encodes CASSILTGTGELFF.

In its sample, this clonotype was seen many times. The chain uses TRBV7-6 and TRBJ2-5; D unclear. Germline CDR1 reads SGHVS; CDR2 reads FNYEAQ. The CDR3 spans 13 residues. V shed 3 bases and J shed 1 base, with 6 bases lying between them. CDR3 sequence reads: CASSFATQETQYF. In DNA form, the CDR3 reads TGTGCCAGCAGCTTTGCGACCCAAGAGACCCAGTACTTC.

V gene TRBV28 combines with J gene TRBJ2-7; the match to TRBD2 covers 7 bases. This CDR3 spans 16 amino acids. The V segment lost 5 bases and the J segment 4 bases; nucleotides outside the gene matches: 14. The V gene's germline CDR1 is MDHEN and CDR2 SYDVKM. CDR3 sequence (DNA): TGTGCCAGCAGTCCCGGGACTACCCCGGGGGATTACGAGCAGTACTTC. It is translated as CASSPGTTPGDYEQYF.

This clonotype came up many times. This chain joins TRBV12-5 and TRBJ2-7, with D possibly matching TRBD1 (7 bases). V lost 1 base and J lost 4, with 11 bases in between. Per the germline V gene, CDR1 is LGHNT and CDR2 is FRNRAP. This CDR3 comprises 14 residues. The CDR3 spells CASGLGQGGYEQYF. The CDR3 DNA follows: TGTGCTAGTGGTTTGGGACAGGGAGGATACGAGCAGTACTTC.

This clonotype was counted at least ten times. The chain employs TRBV12-3 or TRBV12-4 and TRBJ1-2; D not resolved. The CDR3 extends over 11 amino acids. V shed 3 bases and J shed 12 bases, with 11 bases lying between them. The CDR3 sequence is CASSFTSPHTF. Here the CDR3 DNA reads TGTGCCAGCAGTTTTACCAGTCCTCACACCTTC.

This clonotype was counted at least ten times. The chain has TRBV15 and TRBJ1-2; D is undetermined. Germline V gene data show CDR1 as LNHNV and CDR2 as YYDKDF (reference sequence). The CDR3 has 13 residues. The V end was cut by 8 bases, the J end by 0 bases, with 10 bases between. Here the CDR3 DNA reads TGTGCCACCGGGGAGCGAACTAACTATGGCTACACCTTC. Its protein product is CATGERTNYGYTF.

This clonotype was found many times. This chain links TRBV10-3 with TRBJ2-7, with D unresolved. This CDR3 is built from 14 residues. The germline V gene has CDR1 ENHRY and CDR2 SYGVKD. The germline V and J ends were trimmed by 1 base and 7 bases, with 14 bases remaining between them. CDR3 loop: CAISEWGNSLEQYF. Here the CDR3 DNA reads TGTGCCATCAGTGAGTGGGGAAACTCCTTGGAGCAGTACTTC.

The chain links TRBV5-1 to TRBJ2-3, with D hard to call. Trimming left V 0 bases short and J 9 bases short, with 8 bases between. The CDR3 covers 12 residues. Germline lookup yields CDR1 SGHRS and CDR2 YFSETQ. CDR3 DNA: TGCGCCAGCAGCTTGGTTGACACCACGCAGTATTTT. Its translation is CASSLVDTTQYF.

This clonotype occurred many times. The rearrangement links TRBV6-1 to TRBJ1-5; D gene ambiguous. The CDR3 is 14 amino acids. Trimming removed 6 bases at V and 0 bases at J, with 9 bases between. Per the germline V gene, CDR1 is MNHNS and CDR2 is SASEGT. For the CDR3, the DNA is TGTGCCAGCAGGGGCAGCTATAGCAATCAGCCCCAGCATTTT. Translation gives CASRGSYSNQPQHF.

This clonotype was detected ten times or more. The V call is TRBV29-1, the J call TRBJ2-7, with TRBD2 matching 16 bases. This CDR3 has 17 amino acids. Per the germline V gene, CDR1 is SQVTM and CDR2 is ANQGSEA. The junction had 12 bases not matched to a gene; V was cut back by 4 bases and J by 6 bases. CDR3 sequence (DNA): TGCAGCGTTGTAAGCGGGACTAGCGGGAGGGCCAGGGGCGAGCAGTACTTC. Its protein is CSVVSGTSGRARGEQYF.

The genes are TRBV9 and TRBJ2-7; D may be TRBD2 (7 bases). The DNA matches TRBJ2-1 better at its end, which makes the J call doubtful. Germline V gene sequence: CDR1 SGDLS, CDR2 YYNGEE. CDR3 length: 12 residues. The CDR3 is CASSVVGGQQFF. The DNA of the CDR3 is TGTGCCAGCAGCGTAGTGGGGGGGCAGCAGTTCTTC.

The chain carries TRBV5-1 and TRBJ2-7; TRBD1 agrees at 7 bases. The CDR3 spans 14 residues. Unmatched junction bases numbered 9, after V lost 4 bases and J lost 5 bases. Germline V lookup: CDR1 SGHRS, CDR2 YFSETQ. The CDR3 region has the DNA TGCGCCAGCAGCCCCCGTACAGGGGAGAACGAGCAGTACTTC. Protein sequence: CASSPRTGENEQYF.

The V gene is TRBV24-1, the J gene TRBJ2-5, with 11 nucleotides matching TRBD1. Looked up from germline, CDR1 is KGHDR and CDR2 is SFDVKD. The CDR3 loop spans 15 amino acids. V shed 11 bases, J shed 3 bases, and the junction held 10 bases outside the gene matches. The CDR3 coding sequence is TGTGCCAGCTTACCTAGGACAGGGGGCGAAGAGACCCAGTACTTC. This translates into CASLPRTGGEETQYF.

Many counts were recorded for this clonotype. The rearrangement joins TRBV15 to TRBJ1-5; no reliable D call. This CDR3 contains 15 residues. Germline CDR1 LNHNV, CDR2 YYDKDF (reference sequence). The V and J ends lost 0 bases and 1 base respectively, with 7 bases between them. CDR3 in DNA: TGTGCCACCAGCAGAGATGCAGAAAGCAATCAGCCCCAGCATTTT. Encoded protein: CATSRDAESNQPQHF.

The chain uses TRBV2 and TRBJ1-1; D not certain. The CDR3 is 17 residues long. The germline CDR1 and CDR2 sequences are SNHLY and FYNNEI. The V gene lost 6 bases and the J gene lost 3 bases, with 23 bases spanning the gap. The CDR3 here is CASSPADRVLLHTEAFF. For the CDR3, the DNA is TGTGCCAGCAGCCCCGCCGATAGGGTTTTATTACACACTGAAGCTTTCTTT.